This TCR beta chain was identified during a study of OX40 agonist ivuxolimab in advanced cancers. Only in-frame clones appear in the TCRdb table, and some are missing; sequencing was by immunoSEQ multiplex PCR. The sample records roughly 30,000 clones, approximately 83% being singletons. In germline, CDR1 is SGHVS, CDR2 FNYEAQ. The V end was cut by 8 bases, the J end by 0 bases, with 26 bases between. This CDR3 comprises 19 residues. The sample here was CD4+ or CD8+ T cells sorted from blood, taken in a trial of the OX40 agonist ivuxolimab. V gene TRBV7-6 combines with J gene TRBJ1-3; perhaps TRBD1 as D (6 bases). The source of this sequence is an adult with an advanced solid tumor such as melanoma, head and neck, liver or kidney cancer. CDR3 sequence reads: CASLGSGRGSSLSGNTIYF. DNA for the CDR3: TGTGCCAGCCTAGGGAGCGGGAGGGGGTCTTCTCTCTCTGGAAACACCATATATTTT.